The 18 T cell receptor beta chains in this list originate from one sample, sequenced in a study of radiotherapy plus CTLA-4 blockade in lung cancer. Sequencing used immunoSEQ multiplex PCR; TCRdb keeps in-frame clones, though not all of them. The repertoire holds 50,000 or so clones, with 60% to 80% as singletons. The specimen was peripheral blood, collected from a patient treated with radiotherapy plus ipilimumab. The receptors come from a human donor with non-small cell lung cancer who had stable disease on radiotherapy plus ipilimumab.

CDR3 nucleotide sequence: TGTGCCAGCAGCCCTAAATCCTACGAGCAGTACTTC. Translating gives CASSPKSYEQYF. V usage is TRBV6-1 and J usage is TRBJ2-7; D gene unclear. Trimming removed 6 bases at V and 1 base at J, with 7 bases between. The CDR3 loop spans 12 amino acids. Looked up from germline, CDR1 is MNHNS and CDR2 is SASEGT.

J is TRBJ1-2 and V is TRBV5-6; 8 bases are shared with TRBD1. With V trimmed by 0 bases and J by 5 bases, 12 bases remained unmatched. The CDR3 is 17 residues long. Per germline, CDR1 SGHDT and CDR2 YYEEEE. CDR3 nucleotides: TGTGCCAGCAGCTTGGTTGCCGGGACAGGCCGGGGATATGGCTACACCTTC. This gives the protein CASSLVAGTGRGYGYTF.

The chain combines TRBV10-3 with TRBJ1-5, with D uncertain. The CDR3 totals 18 residues. Germline V CDR1 and CDR2: ENHRY, SYGVKD. V lost 0 bases, J lost 4 bases, and 19 bases lay in between. CDR3 in amino acids: CAISESIASLGPNQPQHF. CDR3 nucleotide sequence: TGTGCCATCAGTGAGTCCATAGCCTCCCTCGGGCCTAATCAGCCCCAGCATTTT.

The gene calls are TRBV9 and TRBJ2-6; D not certain. Germline CDR1 is SGDLS and CDR2 is YYNGEE. The length of the CDR3 is 17 residues. Trimming shortened V by 3 bases and J by 0 bases, and 13 bases separated the two germline ends. The CDR3 nucleotides are TGTGCCAGCAGCGATTCCCCGGCACCCTCTGGGGCCAACGTCCTGACTTTC. This gives the protein CASSDSPAPSGANVLTF.

V and J are TRBV30 and TRBJ1-2, with D unclear. Per germline, CDR1 GTSNPN and CDR2 SVGIG (reference sequence). The CDR3 spans 12 residues. V lost 0 bases and J lost 13, with 15 bases in between. The CDR3 sequence: CAWSVDSSQRTF. CDR3 DNA: TGTGCCTGGAGTGTAGACTCCAGCCAACGCACCTTC.

CDR3: CASSFGGTSGNTIYF. The CDR3 DNA reads as TGTGCCAGCAGCTTCGGGGGCACCTCTGGAAACACCATATATTTT. V is TRBV7-6 and J is TRBJ1-3; D is perhaps TRBD1 (6 bases). Germline V gene data show CDR1 as SGHVS and CDR2 as FNYEAQ. The CDR3 is 15 residues long. The germline V and J ends were trimmed by 3 bases and 0 bases, with 9 bases remaining between them.

This chain links TRBV5-1 with TRBJ1-1; 8 bases map to TRBD1. Germline lookup yields CDR1 SGHRS and CDR2 YFSETQ. This CDR3 comprises 15 residues. The V and J ends lost 4 bases and 1 base, in that order; junction bases with no gene match: 6. The CDR3 loop is CASSPWTGSNTEAFF. The DNA of the CDR3 is TGCGCCAGCAGCCCGTGGACAGGGTCGAACACTGAAGCTTTCTTT.

J is TRBJ2-3 and V is TRBV2; D is possibly TRBD2 (6 bases). V gave up 8 bases and J gave up 1 base, with 19 bases separating them. Per germline, CDR1 SNHLY and CDR2 FYNNEI. The CDR3 spans 16 residues. The chain's CDR3 is CASAIPGVLGTDTQYF. The CDR3 region has the DNA TGTGCCAGCGCCATCCCGGGGGTCCTTGGCACAGATACGCAGTATTTT.

The V gene is TRBV4-3, the J gene TRBJ2-7; D not certain. V was cut by 0 bases and J by 0 bases, with 3 bases left in between. Germline CDR1 reads LGHNA; CDR2 reads YSLEER. The CDR3 spans 13 residues. This CDR3 reads CASSQDNSYEQYF. CDR3 coding DNA: TGCGCCAGCAGCCAAGACAACTCCTACGAGCAGTACTTC.

The chain is built from TRBV13 and TRBJ2-1; 10 bases align to TRBD1. Trimming at V came to 5 bases and at J to 7 bases, leaving 5 bases not matched to a gene. Looked up from germline, CDR1 is PRHDT and CDR2 is FYEKMQ (reference sequence). There are 14 residues in the CDR3. CDR3 region: CASSTRTGGNEQFF. The CDR3 bases are TGTGCCAGCAGCACCCGGACAGGGGGAAATGAGCAGTTCTTC.

CDR3 DNA sequence: TGTGCCAGCATAGGGCAGATTAACACTGAAGCTTTCTTT. Its translation: CASIGQINTEAFF. V and J are TRBV2 and TRBJ1-1; D not certain. V dropped 7 bases and J dropped 2 bases, with 11 bases sitting between them. The CDR3 totals 13 residues. CDR1 is SNHLY, CDR2 FYNNEI, per germline.

The chain carries TRBV18 and TRBJ1-1; D remains ambiguous. CDR1 is KGHSH, CDR2 LQKENI, per germline. The CDR3 runs 15 residues. V was cut by 5 bases and J by 1 base, with 14 bases left in between. The CDR3 reads CASSTSSTANTEAFF. The CDR3 DNA follows: TGTGCCAGCTCAACTTCGTCTACAGCGAACACTGAAGCTTTCTTT.

This clone was found a few times. The V and J genes are TRBV11-2 and TRBJ1-1, with TRBD1 matching 7 bases. Germline V CDR1 and CDR2: SGHAT, FQNNGV. CDR3 length equals 14 residues. The V segment lost 8 bases and the J segment 0 bases; nucleotides outside the gene matches: 6. The CDR3 region has the DNA TGTGCCAGCCGGGGGACAGCTCTGAACACTGAAGCTTTCTTT. This gives the protein CASRGTALNTEAFF.

This clone was recorded once. The J gene is TRBJ2-7, the V gene TRBV6-5; D is perhaps TRBD1 (5 bases). The germline CDR1 and CDR2 sequences are MNHEY and SVGAGI. Trimming took 6 bases from V and 3 from J, leaving 12 bases between them. The CDR3 sequence is 13 residues long. The CDR3 reads CASRRLTVYEQYF. CDR3 sequence (DNA): TGTGCCAGCAGACGCCTGACAGTCTACGAGCAGTACTTC.

V and J are TRBV7-6 and TRBJ1-2; D remains ambiguous. CDR1 and CDR2 from the germline V gene are SGHVS and FNYEAQ. The CDR3 has 15 residues. Trimming shortened V by 5 bases and J by 0 bases, and 13 bases separated the two germline ends. The chain's CDR3 is CASSEGPTSNYGYTF. In nucleotides, the CDR3 is TGTGCCAGCAGCGAGGGCCCAACCTCTAACTATGGCTACACCTTC.

A note on this clone: The conserved phenylalanine or tryptophan normally closing the CDR3 is absent here, so this likely arose from a read error. The limits of the CDR3 on the DNA are not certain, so only TCRdb's listed CDR3 is given. The identical CDR3 is also encoded by other nucleotide sequences in the sample. This CDR3 reads CASSLGSEL. The J gene is TRBJ2-7, the V gene TRBV7-9; the DNA was not compared with TRBD2, the D call given in the table. The CDR3 spans 9 residues, counting both ends. Germline CDR1 SEHNR, CDR2 FQNEAQ (reference sequence).

Concerning this clone: A read error may produce the germline difference seen at one junction end. This chain joins TRBV6-6 and TRBJ1-5; TRBD1 is a possible D gene (5 bases). The CDR3 has 14 residues. The V gene's germline CDR1 is MNHNY and CDR2 SVGAGI (reference sequence). The CDR3 here is CASSARGGNQPQHF. In nucleotides, the CDR3 is TGTGCTAGCAGCGCTAGAGGGGGCAATCAGCCCCAGCATTTT.

The chain uses TRBV6-6 and TRBJ2-5, with 9 bases fitting TRBD1. The CDR3 is 15 amino acids. The junction had 6 bases not matched to a gene; V was cut back by 2 bases and J by 5 bases. Germline CDR1 is MNHNY and CDR2 is SVGAGI (reference sequence). This CDR3 is CASSYPGQGGETQYF. In nucleotides, the CDR3 is TGTGCCAGCAGTTACCCGGGACAGGGTGGGGAGACCCAGTACTTC.